This is a list of T cell receptor beta chains from one sample in a study of molecular identifiers for immune sequencing clone quantification. A single record per CDR3 protein comes from TCRdb applying MiXCR to the PCR reads. The table shows some 40,000 distinct CDR3 sequences, with around 18% occurring only once. Input material: naive CD8+ T cells from blood, with Jurkat cell RNA spiked in. Receptors originate from a human donor in good health. Some libraries in this study had Jurkat cell RNA spiked in. Each CDR3 is given with its conserved first and last residue. D genes are given only for firm matches. Size is stated for part of the rows, as once, few or many counts, or as a class when the clone is expanded.

abundance | d_gene | len | j_gene | v_gene | CDR3aa | CDR3nt
NA | NA | 12 | TRBJ2-1 | TRBV19 | CASSILRGERFF | TGTGCCAGTAGTATATTAAGGGGGGAGCGGTTCTTC
NA | NA | 15 | TRBJ2-2 | TRBV6-2/TRBV6-3 | CASSWVGGDTGELFF | TGTGCCAGCAGTTGGGTCGGAGGGGACACCGGGGAGCTGTTTTTT
NA | NA | 11 | TRBJ2-7 | TRBV10-2 | CATLEGVEQYF | TGCGCCACCCTGGAAGGCGTCGAGCAGTACTTC
many | TRBD1 | 13 | TRBJ2-7 | TRBV7-2 | CASSFQTGGQQYF | TGTGCCAGCAGCTTTCAAACAGGGGGCCAGCAGTACTTC
few | NA | 14 | TRBJ2-7 | TRBV12-3/TRBV12-4 | CASSLAGSTYEQYF | TGTGCCAGCAGTTTAGCCGGGTCAACCTACGAGCAGTACTTC
many | TRBD2 | 14 | TRBJ2-3 | TRBV6-5 | CASSYGGGADTQYF | TGTGCCAGCAGTTACGGCGGGGGGGCAGATACGCAGTATTTT
NA | NA | 12 | TRBJ1-2 | TRBV12-3/TRBV12-4 | CASSPESHGYTF | TGTGCCAGCAGCCCCGAATCTCATGGCTACACCTTC
few | NA | 14 | TRBJ2-3 | TRBV12-3/TRBV12-4 | CASSLSDLVDTQYF | TGTGCCAGCAGTTTATCAGACCTCGTGGATACGCAGTATTTT
many | NA | 12 | TRBJ2-1 | TRBV11-3 | CASSLDYREQFF | TGTGCCAGCAGCTTAGATTATAGGGAGCAGTTCTTC
many | TRBD2 | 14 | TRBJ2-7 | TRBV6-6 | CASSPGLAPYEQYF | TGTGCCAGCAGCCCGGGACTAGCCCCCTACGAGCAGTACTTC
many | TRBD1 | 15 | TRBJ2-1 | TRBV7-9 | CASSFSGTGYNEQFF | TGTGCCAGCAGCTTTTCCGGGACAGGGTACAATGAGCAGTTCTTC
NA | NA | 16 | TRBJ2-2 | TRBV10-2 | CASSEVWGPNTGELFF | TGCGCCAGCAGTGAGGTTTGGGGACCAAACACCGGGGAGCTGTTTTTT
many | TRBD2 | 15 | TRBJ2-1 | TRBV24-1 | CATSAGTRGYNEQFF | TGTGCCACCAGTGCCGGGACTAGAGGGTACAATGAGCAGTTCTTC
few | NA | 13 | TRBJ1-2 | TRBV6-5 | CASSLGGVGGYTF | TGTGCCAGCAGCTTAGGAGGCGTGGGTGGCTACACCTTC
many | NA | 13 | TRBJ2-7 | TRBV14 | CASSQARLYEQYF | TGTGCCAGCAGCCAAGCCAGGCTCTACGAGCAGTACTTC
many | NA | 15 | TRBJ2-4 | TRBV5-4 | CASSFWRGAKNIQYF | TGTGCCAGCAGCTTTTGGAGGGGAGCCAAAAACATTCAGTACTTC
few | NA | 16 | TRBJ1-3 | TRBV12-3/TRBV12-4 | CASSLALTTAGNTIYF | TGTGCCAGCAGTTTAGCGCTGACGACAGCTGGAAACACCATATATTTT
medium-sized | NA | 16 | TRBJ2-1 | TRBV4-1 | CASSLGAETKYNEQFF | TGCGCCAGCAGCCTCGGAGCGGAGACAAAATACAATGAGCAGTTCTTC
few | NA | 15 | TRBJ2-5 | TRBV7-2 | CASSLVLRPDETQYF | TGTGCCAGCAGCTTAGTTCTCCGACCCGATGAGACCCAGTACTTC
many | TRBD1 | 14 | TRBJ2-1 | TRBV9 | CASSKGQGNDEQFF | TGTGCCAGCAGCAAGGGACAGGGAAACGATGAGCAGTTCTTC
NA | NA | 13 | TRBJ2-7 | TRBV7-9 | CASSGGVSYEQYF | TGTGCCAGCAGCGGAGGGGTATCCTACGAGCAGTACTTC
many | TRBD2 | 17 | TRBJ2-3 | TRBV14 | CASSHPKLAGVADTQYF | TGTGCCAGCAGTCATCCAAAACTAGCGGGAGTCGCAGATACGCAGTATTTT
NA | TRBD2 | 15 | TRBJ2-7 | TRBV6-2/TRBV6-3 | CASIRTTSGSFEQYF | TGTGCCAGCATTCGGACGACTAGCGGGAGTTTTGAGCAGTACTTC
few | NA | 15 | TRBJ1-6 | TRBV4-2 | CASSQEGTLSAPLHF | TGTGCCAGCAGCCAAGAAGGGACGCTTTCTGCACCCCTCCACTTT
few | TRBD2 | 17 | TRBJ2-3 | TRBV11-2 | CASSSGLATRGPDTQYF | TGTGCCAGCAGCTCCGGACTAGCGACCAGGGGCCCAGATACGCAGTATTTT
many | NA | 16 | TRBJ2-3 | TRBV7-2 | CASSSVPAPSTDTQYF | TGTGCCAGCAGCTCCGTACCAGCGCCTAGCACAGATACGCAGTATTTT
few | TRBD1 | 15 | TRBJ2-7 | TRBV27 | CASSLIPGQIYEQYF | TGTGCCAGCAGTTTAATCCCGGGACAGATTTACGAGCAGTACTTC
NA | NA | 17 | TRBJ2-1 | TRBV24-1 | CATSDLNAGADYNEQFF | TGTGCCACCAGTGATTTGAATGCAGGGGCAGACTACAATGAGCAGTTCTTC
many | NA | 15 | TRBJ1-3 | TRBV9 | CASTPGPSSGNTIYF | TGTGCCAGCACCCCAGGGCCGAGCTCTGGAAACACCATATATTTT
many | NA | 13 | TRBJ2-2 | TRBV5-1 | CASSLAAEGELFF | TGCGCCAGCAGCTTGGCCGCTGAGGGGGAGCTGTTTTTT
few | NA | 16 | TRBJ2-6 | TRBV28 | CASSLGKGTGANVLTF | TGTGCCAGCAGTTTAGGGAAGGGTACTGGGGCCAACGTCCTGACTTTC
many | NA | 14 | TRBJ2-1 | TRBV7-9 | CASSLADRINEQFF | TGTGCCAGCAGCTTAGCAGACCGAATCAATGAGCAGTTCTTC
many | NA | 13 | TRBJ1-1 | TRBV7-2 | CASSLYSNTEAFF | TGTGCCAGCAGCTTATACAGTAACACTGAAGCTTTCTTT
many | TRBD2 | 16 | TRBJ2-3 | TRBV7-9 | CASSLALTSGTDTQYF | TGTGCCAGCAGCTTAGCCCTTACTAGCGGCACAGATACGCAGTATTTT
NA | NA | 14 | TRBJ2-3 | TRBV7-8 | CASSSGTYTDTQYF | TGTGCCAGCAGCTCTGGGACTTACACAGATACGCAGTATTTT
NA | TRBD2 | 15 | TRBJ2-1 | TRBV28 | CASGGSGRASNEQFF | TGTGCCAGTGGTGGTAGCGGGAGGGCCTCCAATGAGCAGTTCTTC
few | NA | 16 | TRBJ2-2 | TRBV6-6 | CASSPPGGRNTGELFF | TGTGCCAGCAGCCCTCCTGGAGGCAGGAACACCGGGGAGCTGTTTTTT
NA | NA | 14 | TRBJ1-6 | TRBV5-6 | CASSAGRGISPLHF | TGTGCCAGCAGCGCGGGGCGGGGGATTTCACCCCTCCACTTT
many | TRBD2 | 17 | TRBJ2-1 | TRBV4-3 | CASSPSNGGSSYNEQFF | TGCGCCAGCAGCCCCTCAAACGGCGGGAGTTCCTACAATGAGCAGTTCTTC
few | NA | 15 | TRBJ2-1 | TRBV23-1 | CASSQCRGFFNEQFF | TGCGCCAGCAGTCAATGTCGCGGGTTTTTCAATGAGCAGTTCTTC
many | TRBD2 | 17 | TRBJ2-2 | TRBV20-1 | CSASRLAGGQSTGELFF | TGCAGTGCTAGTAGGCTAGCGGGAGGGCAAAGCACCGGGGAGCTGTTTTTT
many | NA | 11 | TRBJ2-1 | TRBV27 | CASTMGGEQFF | TGTGCCAGCACCATGGGGGGTGAGCAGTTCTTC
NA | TRBD1 | 13 | TRBJ1-2 | TRBV20-1 | CSAFPRDSHGYTF | TGCAGTGCTTTTCCCCGGGACAGCCATGGCTACACCTTC
many | TRBD1 | 12 | TRBJ1-1 | TRBV28 | CATGQGWTEAFF | TGTGCCACCGGACAGGGTTGGACTGAAGCTTTCTTT
NA | TRBD2 | 14 | TRBJ2-1 | TRBV28 | CASTEREGLYEQFF | TGTGCCAGCACCGAGCGGGAGGGCCTCTATGAGCAGTTCTTC
NA | NA | 16 | TRBJ2-1 | TRBV6-2/TRBV6-3 | CASSYTGWGSYNEQFF | TGTGCCAGCAGTTACACAGGGTGGGGGTCCTACAATGAGCAGTTCTTC
many | NA | 15 | TRBJ1-1 | TRBV4-1 | CASSQEGRAEVKAFF | TGCGCCAGCAGCCAAGAGGGGAGAGCAGAGGTAAAAGCTTTCTTT
many | NA | 11 | TRBJ2-1 | TRBV6-5 | CASKGYNEQFF | TGTGCCAGCAAGGGCTACAATGAGCAGTTCTTC
NA | NA | 11 | TRBJ2-5 | TRBV27 | CASSFQKTQYF | TGTGCCAGCAGTTTTCAAAAGACCCAGTACTTC
many | TRBD1 | 14 | TRBJ2-7 | TRBV12-3/TRBV12-4 | CASSHETGEGGQYF | TGTGCCAGCAGCCACGAGACAGGGGAAGGGGGGCAGTACTTC
medium-sized | TRBD2 | 17 | TRBJ2-5 | TRBV20-1 | CSAASLAGDLEEETQYF | TGCAGTGCGGCATCGTTAGCGGGAGATTTAGAGGAAGAGACCCAGTACTTC
many | NA | 14 | TRBJ2-7 | TRBV20-1 | CSAQRLTASYEQYF | TGCAGTGCTCAGCGTTTGACGGCATCCTACGAGCAGTACTTC
many | NA | 13 | TRBJ2-5 | TRBV4-2 | CASSQTPSQTQYF | TGTGCCAGCAGCCAAACCCCCTCCCAGACCCAGTACTTC
NA | NA | 15 | TRBJ2-3 | TRBV2 | CAGTGVGVYTDTQYF | TGTGCCGGCACCGGTGTGGGCGTGTACACAGATACGCAGTATTTT
many | NA | 15 | TRBJ1-1 | TRBV28 | CASSNQGFMNTEAFF | TGTGCCAGCAGTAACCAGGGGTTTATGAACACTGAAGCTTTCTTT
many | NA | 14 | TRBJ2-1 | TRBV13 | CASNRPLGGDEQFF | TGTGCCAGTAACAGGCCCTTGGGCGGCGATGAGCAGTTCTTC
few | NA | 17 | TRBJ2-7 | TRBV27 | CASSLGDLGESSYEQYF | TGTGCCAGCAGTTTAGGGGACCTGGGAGAGAGCTCCTACGAGCAGTACTTC
many | TRBD1 | 16 | TRBJ2-1 | TRBV12-3/TRBV12-4 | CASSSPGTVAYNEQFF | TGTGCCAGCAGCTCCCCCGGGACAGTGGCCTACAATGAGCAGTTCTTC
many | NA | 15 | TRBJ1-5 | TRBV27 | CASSASGTWDQPQHF | TGTGCCAGCAGTGCCTCAGGGACGTGGGACCAGCCCCAGCATTTT